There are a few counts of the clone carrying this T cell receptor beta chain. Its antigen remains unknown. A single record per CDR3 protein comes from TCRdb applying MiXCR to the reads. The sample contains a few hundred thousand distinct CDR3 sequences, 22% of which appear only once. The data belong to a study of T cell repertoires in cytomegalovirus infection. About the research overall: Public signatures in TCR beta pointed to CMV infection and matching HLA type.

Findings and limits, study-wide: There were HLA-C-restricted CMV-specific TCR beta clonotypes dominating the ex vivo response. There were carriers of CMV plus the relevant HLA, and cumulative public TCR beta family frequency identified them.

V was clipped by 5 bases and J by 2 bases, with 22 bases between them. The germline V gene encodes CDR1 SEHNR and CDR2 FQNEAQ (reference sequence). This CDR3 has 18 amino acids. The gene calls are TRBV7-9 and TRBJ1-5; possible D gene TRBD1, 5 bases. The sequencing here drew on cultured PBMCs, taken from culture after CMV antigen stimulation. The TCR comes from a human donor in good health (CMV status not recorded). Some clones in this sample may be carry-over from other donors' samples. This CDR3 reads CASSARGWGGVGNQPQHF. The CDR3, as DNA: TGTGCCAGCAGCGCCCGGGGTTGGGGGGGAGTGGGCAATCAGCCCCAGCATTTT.